This TCR beta chain was retrieved from a study of Tregs in tolerant kidney transplant recipients. Study-wide points: Findings come from small patient numbers and require larger validation. This study did not directly address biological reproducibility.

On this clone: As yet, its antigen is unknown.

Unstimulated Tregs (CD4+CD25+CD127-) and CD4+CD25- non-Tregs were sorted from PBMCs. CDR1 MNHEY and CDR2 SMNVEV come from the germline V gene (reference sequence). The CDR3 contains 14 residues. The J segment lost 1 base and the V segment lost 8 bases, leaving 8 bases of the junction unmatched. Sequencing was performed with immunoSEQ multiplex PCR; in TCRdb, only in-frame clones are kept and a portion is missing. The sample records fewer than 80,000 clones, roughly 98% being singletons. The chain is built from TRBV27 and TRBJ2-7, with TRBD2 identical over 7 bases. The clonotype originates from a human donor who received a combined kidney and bone marrow transplant. The sample here was Tregs from blood, taken before the transplant. The CDR3 reads CASRQAGRSYEQYF. The CDR3 DNA reads TGTGCCAGCCGACAAGCGGGGAGGTCCTACGAGCAGTACTTC.